This TCR beta chain emerged from a study of blood T cells in healthy people across ages. Study-level results: Researchers report that TCR beta diversity correlated strongly with naive T cell percentage. Older age coincided with a roughly linear decline in TCR beta diversity per million T cells.

In regard to this clonotype: Its antigen is unknown.

There were at least 5.5 micrograms of total RNA extracted from every sample. V lost 8 bases, J lost 2 bases, and 5 bases stayed unmatched. This CDR3 has 12 amino acids. Germline V CDR1 and CDR2: DFQATT, SNEGSKA (reference sequence). Through a sample-barcoded 5' primer and a J-beta primer mix, a second PCR was run for about 6 to 11 cycles. Each CDR3 protein is one row after TCRdb ran MiXCR on the 5' RACE reads. This sample carries 550,000 to 800,000 distinct CDR3 sequences, 21% of them seen once, and the ten largest clones take under 4%. The sample consisted of blood. The origin of this receptor is a man in his 70s in good health. This chain joins TRBV20-1 and TRBJ2-7; 8 bases align to TRBD2. CDR3 DNA sequence: TGCAGTACAGGAGCGGGAGCCTACGAGCAGTACTTC. Translating it yields CSTGAGAYEQYF.